The T cell receptor beta chain described here comes from a study of T cells after yellow fever vaccination. This clonotype has a handful of counts. CDR3 length: 14 residues. The germline gives CDR1 DFQATT, CDR2 SNEGSKA (reference sequence). Trimming cost V 3 bases and J 5 bases, with 13 bases left between them. TCRdb redid the calling of the 5' RACE reads with MiXCR, one entry per CDR3 protein. The sample contains 500,000 to 550,000 distinct CDR3 sequences, around a fifth of which appear only once. The rearrangement uses TRBV20-1 and TRBJ2-2; the D gene is possibly TRBD2 (6 bases). This sequence originates from a young man who received the YFV17D yellow fever vaccine. Here the sequenced sample was PBMCs, taken about 21 days after the first yellow fever vaccination. The CDR3 loop is CSASGGFRTGELFF. The CDR3 DNA reads as TGCAGTGCTAGCGGGGGTTTTCGAACCGGGGAGCTGTTTTTT.